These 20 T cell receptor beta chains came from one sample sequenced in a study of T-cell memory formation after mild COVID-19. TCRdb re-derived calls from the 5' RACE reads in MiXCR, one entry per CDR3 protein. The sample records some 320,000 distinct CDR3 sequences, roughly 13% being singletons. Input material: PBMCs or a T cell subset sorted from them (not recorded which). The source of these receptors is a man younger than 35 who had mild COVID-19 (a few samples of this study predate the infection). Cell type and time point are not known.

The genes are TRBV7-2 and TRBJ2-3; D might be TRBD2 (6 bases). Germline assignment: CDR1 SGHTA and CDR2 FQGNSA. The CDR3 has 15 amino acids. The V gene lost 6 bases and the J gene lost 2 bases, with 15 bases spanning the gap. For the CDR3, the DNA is TGTGCCAGCAGTAGTTTAGGAGGGGACACAGATACGCAGTATTTT. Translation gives CASSSLGGDTDTQYF.

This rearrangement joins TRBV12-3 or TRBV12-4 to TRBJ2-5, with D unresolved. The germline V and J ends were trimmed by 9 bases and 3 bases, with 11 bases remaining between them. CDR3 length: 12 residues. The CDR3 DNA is TGTGCCAGTCGTTACCGAAAAGAGACCCAGTACTTC. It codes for CASRYRKETQYF.

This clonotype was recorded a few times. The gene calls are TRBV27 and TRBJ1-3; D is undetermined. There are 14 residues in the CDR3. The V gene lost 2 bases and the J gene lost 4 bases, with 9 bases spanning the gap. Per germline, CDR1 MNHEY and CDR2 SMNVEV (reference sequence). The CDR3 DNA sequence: TGTGCCAGCAGTTTAGGGCCCGTGGGAAACACCATATATTTT. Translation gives CASSLGPVGNTIYF.

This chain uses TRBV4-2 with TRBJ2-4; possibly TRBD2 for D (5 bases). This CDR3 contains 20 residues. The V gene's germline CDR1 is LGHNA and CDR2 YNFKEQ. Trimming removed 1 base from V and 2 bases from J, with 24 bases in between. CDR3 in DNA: TGTGCCAGCAGCCAAGGCCCGGGATTATCGTATACGAGTTCCAAAAACATTCAGTACTTC. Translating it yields CASSQGPGLSYTSSKNIQYF.

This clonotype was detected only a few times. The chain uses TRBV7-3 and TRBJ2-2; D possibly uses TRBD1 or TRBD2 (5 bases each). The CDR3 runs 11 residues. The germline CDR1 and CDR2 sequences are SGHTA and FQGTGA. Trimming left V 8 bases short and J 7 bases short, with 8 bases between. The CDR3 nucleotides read TGTGCCAGCGGGGGAAGCGGGGAGCTGTTTTTT. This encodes CASGGSGELFF.

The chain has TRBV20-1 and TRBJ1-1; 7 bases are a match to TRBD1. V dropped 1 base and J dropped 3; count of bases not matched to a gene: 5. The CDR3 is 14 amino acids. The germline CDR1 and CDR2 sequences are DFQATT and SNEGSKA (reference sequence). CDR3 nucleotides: TGCAGTGCTAGAGGTGCAGGGGGGTACACTGAAGCTTTCTTT. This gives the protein CSARGAGGYTEAFF.

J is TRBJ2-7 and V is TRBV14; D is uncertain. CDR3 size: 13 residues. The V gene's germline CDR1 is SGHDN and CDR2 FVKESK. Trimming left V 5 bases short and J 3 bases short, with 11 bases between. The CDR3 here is CASSISGSYEQYF. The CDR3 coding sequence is TGTGCCAGCAGCATCAGTGGCAGCTACGAGCAGTACTTC. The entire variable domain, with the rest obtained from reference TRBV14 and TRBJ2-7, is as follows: EAGVTQFPSHSVIEKGQTVTLRCDPISGHDNLYWYRRVMGKEIKFLLHFVKESKQDESGMPNNRFLAERTGGTYSTLKVQPAELEDSGVYFCASSISGSYEQYFGPGTRLTVT.

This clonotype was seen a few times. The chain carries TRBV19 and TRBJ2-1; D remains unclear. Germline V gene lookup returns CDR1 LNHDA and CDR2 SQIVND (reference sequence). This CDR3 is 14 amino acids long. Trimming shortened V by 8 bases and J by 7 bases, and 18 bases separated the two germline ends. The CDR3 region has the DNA TGTGCCAGTCTTCGGGCCCCGGGCTCGAATGAGCAGTTCTTC. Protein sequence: CASLRAPGSNEQFF.

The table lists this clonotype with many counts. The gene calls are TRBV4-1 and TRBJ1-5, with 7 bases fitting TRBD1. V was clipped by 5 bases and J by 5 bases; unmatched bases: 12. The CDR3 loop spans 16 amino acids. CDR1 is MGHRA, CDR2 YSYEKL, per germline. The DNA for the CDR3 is TGCGCCAGCAGCTTACGACAGGGCAGGGGGTATCAGCCCCAGCATTTT. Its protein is CASSLRQGRGYQPQHF.

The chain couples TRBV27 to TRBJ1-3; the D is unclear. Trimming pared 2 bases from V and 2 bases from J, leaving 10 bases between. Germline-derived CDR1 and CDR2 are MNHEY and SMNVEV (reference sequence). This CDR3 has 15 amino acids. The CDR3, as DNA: TGTGCCAGCAGTTTAACCTTCCGCACTGGAAACACCATATATTTT. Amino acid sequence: CASSLTFRTGNTIYF.

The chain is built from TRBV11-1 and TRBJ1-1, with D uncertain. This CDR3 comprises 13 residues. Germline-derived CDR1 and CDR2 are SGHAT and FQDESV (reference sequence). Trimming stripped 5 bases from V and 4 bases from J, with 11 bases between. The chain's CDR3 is CASSLLAGTEAFF. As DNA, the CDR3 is TGTGCCAGCAGCCTTTTGGCGGGCACTGAAGCTTTCTTT.

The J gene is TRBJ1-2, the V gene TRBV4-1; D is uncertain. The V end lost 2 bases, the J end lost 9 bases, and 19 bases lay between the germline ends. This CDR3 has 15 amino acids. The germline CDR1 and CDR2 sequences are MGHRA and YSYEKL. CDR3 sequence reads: CASSQLAAPRNRYTF. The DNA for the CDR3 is TGCGCCAGCAGCCAATTGGCGGCCCCGAGAAATCGCTACACCTTC.

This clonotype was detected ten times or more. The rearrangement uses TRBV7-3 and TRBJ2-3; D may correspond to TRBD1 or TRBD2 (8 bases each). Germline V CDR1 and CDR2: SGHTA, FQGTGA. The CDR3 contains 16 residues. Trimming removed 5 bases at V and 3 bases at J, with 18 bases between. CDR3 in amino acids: CASSPGGAGGTDTQYF. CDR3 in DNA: TGTGCCAGCAGCCCAGGGGGCGCGGGGGGAACAGATACGCAGTATTTT.

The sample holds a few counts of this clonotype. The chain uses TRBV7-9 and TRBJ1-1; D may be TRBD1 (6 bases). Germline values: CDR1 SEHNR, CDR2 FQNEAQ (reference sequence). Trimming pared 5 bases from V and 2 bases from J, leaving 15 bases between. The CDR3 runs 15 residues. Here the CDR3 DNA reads TGTGCCAGCAGCCCCGGCGAAGGGGGAAACACTGAAGCTTTCTTT. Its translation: CASSPGEGGNTEAFF.

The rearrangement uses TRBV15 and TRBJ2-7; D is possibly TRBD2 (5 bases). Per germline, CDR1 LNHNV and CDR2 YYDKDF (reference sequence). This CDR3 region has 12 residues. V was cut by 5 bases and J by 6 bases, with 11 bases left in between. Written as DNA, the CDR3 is TGTGCCACCAGCCACCGGGGAAGCGAGCAGTACTTC. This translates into CATSHRGSEQYF.

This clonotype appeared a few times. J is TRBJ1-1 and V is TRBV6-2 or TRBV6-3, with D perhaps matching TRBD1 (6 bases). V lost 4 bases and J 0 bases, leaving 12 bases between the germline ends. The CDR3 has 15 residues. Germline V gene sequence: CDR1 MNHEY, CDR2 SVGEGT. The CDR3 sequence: CASSFVQGMNTEAFF. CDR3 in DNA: TGTGCCAGCAGTTTCGTCCAGGGGATGAACACTGAAGCTTTCTTT.

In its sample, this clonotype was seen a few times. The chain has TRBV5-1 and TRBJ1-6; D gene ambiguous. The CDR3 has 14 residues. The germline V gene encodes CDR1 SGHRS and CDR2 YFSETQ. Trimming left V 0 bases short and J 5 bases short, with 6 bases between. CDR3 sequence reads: CASSLEQHNSPLHF. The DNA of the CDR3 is TGCGCCAGCAGCTTGGAACAGCATAATTCACCCCTCCACTTT.

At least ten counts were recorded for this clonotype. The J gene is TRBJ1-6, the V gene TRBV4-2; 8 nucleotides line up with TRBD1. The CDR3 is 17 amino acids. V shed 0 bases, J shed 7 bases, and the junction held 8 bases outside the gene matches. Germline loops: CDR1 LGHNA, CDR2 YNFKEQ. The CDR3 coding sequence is TGTGCCAGCAGCCAAGAGGGGGCAGGGGGCCGCAATTCACCCCTCCACTTT. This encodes CASSQEGAGGRNSPLHF.

CDR3 coding DNA: TGTGCCAGCAGTCGCTATGGGGGCAGCACAGATACGCAGTATTTT. This gives the protein CASSRYGGSTDTQYF. This rearrangement joins TRBV12-3 or TRBV12-4 to TRBJ2-3; D may be TRBD1 (6 bases). V was shortened by 5 bases and J by 0 bases, with 12 bases between the two germline ends. This CDR3 has 15 amino acids.

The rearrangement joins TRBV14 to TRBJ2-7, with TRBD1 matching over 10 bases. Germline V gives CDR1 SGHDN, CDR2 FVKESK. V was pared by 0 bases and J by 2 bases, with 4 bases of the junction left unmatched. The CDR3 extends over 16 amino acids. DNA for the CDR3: TGTGCCAGCAGCCAAGATGGGGACAGGGGTGCCTACGAGCAGTACGTC. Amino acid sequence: CASSQDGDRGAYEQYV.